Listed here is a single T cell receptor beta chain. The data stem from a study of blood T cell repertoires in COVID-19. On the study more broadly: Samples of COVID-19 (acute and convalescent) were obtained from the United States, Italy and Spain. T cells, B-cell-depleted T cells, or PBMCs supplied cDNA or gDNA.

In the authors' methods: Amplification of reference gene primers provided the estimated nucleated cell counts. The protocol was immunoSEQ multiplex PCR, while the TCRdb copy is restricted to in-frame clones and leaves out a portion. D and trimming come from the DNA, and the V and J calls and clone size come from that table. The table shows 150,000 to 200,000 clones, with 94% occurring only once. Those enrolled in Seattle joined during active infection and were followed longitudinally afterward. The receptor was derived from a man aged 25-45 years with COVID-19, enrolled during active disease. Source material: peripheral blood.

The CDR3: CASSPIETGGYEQYF. The CDR3 DNA reads as TGCGCCAGCAGCCCAATAGAAACAGGGGGTTACGAGCAGTACTTC. The chain combines TRBV5-1 with TRBJ2-7, with 8 bases matching TRBD1. V shed 4 bases, J shed 4 bases, and the junction held 10 bases outside the gene matches. The CDR3 is 15 amino acids. Germline loops: CDR1 SGHRS, CDR2 YFSETQ.